The 19 T cell receptor beta chains given below trace back to one sample, sequenced in a study of shared clonotypes between healthy human individuals. TCRdb's table, derived via immunoSEQ multiplex PCR, lists solely in-frame clones and lacks some. Among 800,000 or so clones listed, roughly 96% were seen once. CD45RO-negative CD8 cells positively selected for CCR7 made up the naive population, which excluded terminally differentiated effector memory CD45RA+ cells. Material for sequencing was naive CD8+ T cells sorted from blood. The receptors were sampled from a man aged 30 to 45 in good health.

The V and J genes are TRBV4-1 and TRBJ2-3; D is undetermined. This CDR3 has 14 amino acids. The V gene lost 1 base and the J gene lost 2 bases, with 7 bases spanning the gap. Germline V gives CDR1 MGHRA, CDR2 YSYEKL. The CDR3 nucleotides are TGCGCCAGCAGCCAAGTCGACCACACAGATACGCAGTATTTT. It specifies CASSQVDHTDTQYF.

The rearrangement links TRBV6-1 to TRBJ2-1; no clear D gene. Germline V lookup: CDR1 MNHNS, CDR2 SASEGT. V dropped 1 base and J dropped 8 bases, with 9 bases sitting between them. The CDR3 has 13 residues. The CDR3 bases are TGTGCCAGCAGTGAAGTGGGATTGGATGAGCAGTTCTTC. Translating it yields CASSEVGLDEQFF.

The chain carries TRBV27 and TRBJ2-5, with 9 bases lining up with TRBD2. Germline V gene sequence: CDR1 MNHEY, CDR2 SMNVEV (reference sequence). The V gene end was trimmed by 5 bases and the J gene end by 5 bases; junction bases not matched to a gene: 12. The CDR3 loop spans 16 amino acids. CDR3 nucleotides: TGTGCCAGCAGTCTCTTGACTAGCGGAGGATGGGAGACCCAGTACTTC. Its protein is CASSLLTSGGWETQYF.

This chain connects TRBV2 to TRBJ2-1; 8 bases are shared with TRBD2. V shed 9 bases, J shed 2 bases, and the junction held 6 bases outside the gene matches. CDR3 length equals 14 residues. The V gene's germline CDR1 is SNHLY and CDR2 FYNNEI. CDR3 sequence reads: CARGSSGTYNEQFF. CDR3 sequence (DNA): TGTGCCAGGGGCAGTAGCGGGACCTACAATGAGCAGTTCTTC.

The chain is built from TRBV18 and TRBJ2-3; TRBD2 might be the D (5 bases). The CDR3 spans 14 residues. V lost 10 bases and J 4 bases, leaving 18 bases between the germline ends. Germline CDR1 reads KGHSH; CDR2 reads LQKENI. CDR3: CATYSSASPDTQYF. The CDR3 DNA sequence: TGTGCCACCTACAGCTCGGCTAGCCCAGATACGCAGTATTTT.

For this clone: Compared with germline, one end of the junction differs, possibly owing to a read error. The CDR3 region has the DNA TGCGCCAGCAGCCAAGATCCGGACAGCTCCTCCGAGCAGTACTTC. Its protein is CASSQDPDSSSEQYF. The chain couples TRBV4-1 to TRBJ2-7, with D tentatively TRBD1 (6 bases). The CDR3 runs 15 residues. Germline CDR1 MGHRA, CDR2 YSYEKL.

V is TRBV18 and J is TRBJ2-7; D is uncertain. Germline loops: CDR1 KGHSH, CDR2 LQKENI. This CDR3 is built from 17 residues. Trimming removed 5 bases from V and 0 bases from J, with 20 bases in between. CDR3 sequence reads: CASSSGDSSSSSYEQYF. The CDR3 nucleotides are TGTGCCAGCTCATCAGGAGACTCCTCCTCGTCCTCCTACGAGCAGTACTTC.

The chain combines TRBV5-1 with TRBJ2-1, with a weak D call TRBD2 (6 bases). CDR1 is SGHRS, CDR2 YFSETQ, per germline. The CDR3 consists of 15 residues. Trimming removed 3 bases at V and 3 bases at J, with 13 bases between. CDR3 residues: CASSYRGKNYNEQFF. In DNA, the CDR3 is TGCGCCAGCAGCTATCGCGGGAAGAACTACAATGAGCAGTTCTTC.

The chain has TRBV5-6 and TRBJ2-7; D not certain. The CDR3 runs 12 residues. With 7 bases removed from V and 0 bases from J, the gap between germline ends came to 8 bases. Germline V gene lookup returns CDR1 SGHDT and CDR2 YYEEEE. In DNA form, the CDR3 reads TGTGCCAGCGCTCAGAACTCCTACGAGCAGTACTTC. As protein: CASAQNSYEQYF.

The V and J genes are TRBV2 and TRBJ2-7, with D perhaps matching TRBD1 (5 bases). The CDR3 length is 14 residues. The V gene lost 6 bases and the J gene lost 3 bases, with 15 bases spanning the gap. Germline loops: CDR1 SNHLY, CDR2 FYNNEI. The CDR3 here is CASSETEKYYEQYF. Here the CDR3 DNA reads TGTGCCAGCAGCGAGACAGAAAAATACTACGAGCAGTACTTC.

The genes are TRBV6-5 and TRBJ1-5; D might be TRBD1 (6 bases). The CDR3 has 15 residues. V was cut by 4 bases and J by 5 bases, with 15 bases left in between. Looked up from germline, CDR1 is MNHEY and CDR2 is SVGAGI. The CDR3, as DNA: TGTGCCAGCAGTTCCACCGGGACAATTTATCAGCCCCAGCATTTT. It specifies CASSSTGTIYQPQHF.

This chain connects TRBV7-9 to TRBJ2-1, with D maybe TRBD1 (6 bases). This CDR3 has 14 amino acids. The germline V gene has CDR1 SEHNR and CDR2 FQNEAQ (reference sequence). Trimming took off 4 bases at V and 4 bases at J, with 11 bases between the two ends. CDR3 amino acids: CASSSSTGYNEQFF. The CDR3 DNA follows: TGTGCCAGCAGCTCCTCGACAGGATACAATGAGCAGTTCTTC.

The chain has TRBV28 and TRBJ2-1; tentatively, D is TRBD1 or TRBD2 (5 bases each). V was shortened by 6 bases and J by 11 bases, with 14 bases between the two germline ends. CDR3 length: 12 residues. CDR1 is MDHEN and CDR2 is SYDVKM in the germline V gene. The CDR3 nucleotides are TGTGCCAGCAGCGGGGACCATGGTAAGCAGTTCTTC. Translating gives CASSGDHGKQFF.

The rearrangement links TRBV2 to TRBJ2-1; 10 bases align to TRBD2. CDR1 is SNHLY, CDR2 FYNNEI, per germline. The CDR3 spans 17 residues. Unmatched junction bases numbered 5, after V lost 3 bases and J lost 0 bases. The CDR3 sequence: CASSDNPSGSSYNEQFF. CDR3 in DNA: TGTGCCAGCAGTGATAACCCTAGCGGGAGCTCCTACAATGAGCAGTTCTTC.

The J gene is TRBJ2-7, the V gene TRBV6-6, with a possible D match to TRBD2 (6 bases). V gave up 0 bases and J gave up 3 bases, with 9 bases separating them. The CDR3 is 14 residues long. Germline V gene data show CDR1 as MNHNY and CDR2 as SVGAGI (reference sequence). The CDR3 sequence is CASSYSTRSYEQYF. In nucleotides, the CDR3 is TGTGCCAGCAGTTACTCGACTAGAAGCTACGAGCAGTACTTC.

V and J are TRBV4-1 and TRBJ2-7; D might be TRBD1 or TRBD2, each matching 5 bases. Per germline, CDR1 MGHRA and CDR2 YSYEKL. Trimming took 4 bases from V and 0 from J, leaving 13 bases between them. This CDR3 region has 15 residues. The CDR3 coding sequence is TGCGCCAGCAGCCTCGCGGGCGACAGCTCCTACGAGCAGTACTTC. It codes for CASSLAGDSSYEQYF.

The chain joins TRBV27 to TRBJ2-7; TRBD1 or TRBD2 may be the D gene (6 bases each). The CDR3 totals 14 residues. The germline V gene encodes CDR1 MNHEY and CDR2 SMNVEV (reference sequence). V shed 4 bases and J shed 4 bases, with 14 bases lying between them. CDR3: CASSSWGAGYEQYF. In DNA form, the CDR3 reads TGTGCCAGCAGTTCCTGGGGGGCAGGTTACGAGCAGTACTTC.

This clone came up once. The chain combines TRBV4-1 with TRBJ2-2; 7 bases are a match to TRBD2. J gave up 4 bases and V 0 bases, and 5 bases lay outside the gene matches. Germline V lookup: CDR1 MGHRA, CDR2 YSYEKL. The CDR3 spans 16 residues. The DNA of the CDR3 is TGCGCCAGCAGCCAAGAATGGACTAGAACCACCGGGGAGCTGTTTTTT. Encoded protein: CASSQEWTRTTGELFF.

The chain couples TRBV2 to TRBJ2-6, with 13 bases identical to TRBD2. The V gene's germline CDR1 is SNHLY and CDR2 FYNNEI. After removal of 4 bases from V and 4 bases from J, the junction contained 13 bases not matched to a gene. The CDR3 length is 20 residues. Here the CDR3 reads CASSVPLGLAGVAGANVLTF. CDR3 DNA sequence: TGTGCCAGCAGTGTTCCCCTCGGACTAGCGGGAGTTGCGGGGGCCAACGTCCTGACTTTC. The whole variable domain, filled in from reference TRBV2 and TRBJ2-6, reads EPEVTQTPSHQVTQMGQEVILRCVPISNHLYFYWYRQILGQKVEFLVSFYNNEISEKSEIFDDQFSVERPDGSNFTLKIRSTKLEDSAMYFCASSVPLGLAGVAGANVLTFGAGSRLTVL.